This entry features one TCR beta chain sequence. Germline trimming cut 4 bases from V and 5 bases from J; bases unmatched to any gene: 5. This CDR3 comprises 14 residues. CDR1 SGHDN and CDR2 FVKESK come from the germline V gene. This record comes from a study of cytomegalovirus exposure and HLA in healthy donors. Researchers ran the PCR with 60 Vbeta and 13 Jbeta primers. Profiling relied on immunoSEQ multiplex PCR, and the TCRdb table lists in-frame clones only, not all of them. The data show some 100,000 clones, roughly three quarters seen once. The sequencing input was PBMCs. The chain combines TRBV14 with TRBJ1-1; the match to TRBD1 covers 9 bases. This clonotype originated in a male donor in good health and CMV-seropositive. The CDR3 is CASSRTGGWTEAFF. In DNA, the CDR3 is TGTGCCAGCAGCCGAACAGGGGGCTGGACTGAAGCTTTCTTT. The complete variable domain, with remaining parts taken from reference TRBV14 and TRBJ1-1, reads EAGVTQFPSHSVIEKGQTVTLRCDPISGHDNLYWYRRVMGKEIKFLLHFVKESKQDESGMPNNRFLAERTGGTYSTLKVQPAELEDSGVYFCASSRTGGWTEAFFGQGTRLTVV.